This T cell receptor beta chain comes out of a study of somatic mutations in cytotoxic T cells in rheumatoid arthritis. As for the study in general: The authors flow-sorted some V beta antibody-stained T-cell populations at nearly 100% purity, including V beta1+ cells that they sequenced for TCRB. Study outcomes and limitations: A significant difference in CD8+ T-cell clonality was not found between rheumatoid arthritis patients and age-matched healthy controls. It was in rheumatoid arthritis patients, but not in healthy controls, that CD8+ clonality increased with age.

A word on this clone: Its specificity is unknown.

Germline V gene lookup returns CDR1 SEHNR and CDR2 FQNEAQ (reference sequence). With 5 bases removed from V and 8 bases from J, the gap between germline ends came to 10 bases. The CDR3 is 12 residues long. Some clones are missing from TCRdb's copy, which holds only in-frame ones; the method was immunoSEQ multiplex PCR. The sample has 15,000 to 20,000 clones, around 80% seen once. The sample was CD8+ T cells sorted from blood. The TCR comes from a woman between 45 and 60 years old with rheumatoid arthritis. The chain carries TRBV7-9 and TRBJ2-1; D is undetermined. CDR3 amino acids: CASSHSSDEQFF. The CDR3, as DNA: TGTGCCAGCAGCCACTCATCGGATGAGCAGTTCTTC.